This paragraph reports one T cell receptor (beta chain). Its target is unknown. Germline CDR1 MNHEY, CDR2 SVGAGI. The length of the CDR3 is 12 residues. Deletions cut 1 base from V and 9 bases from J, with 7 bases between. Autoimmune disease history or systemic immunosuppression was exclusionary. Libraries were prepared by immunoSEQ multiplex PCR; TCRdb keeps only in-frame clonotypes and omits some of them. The sample contains tens of thousands of clones, roughly nine tenths of which appear only once. The source of the sample is a study of OX40 agonist ivuxolimab in advanced cancers. Study overall: All patients had ivuxolimab intravenously every 2 weeks at 0.01 to 10 mg/kg. Three patients had partial responses: one hepatocellular carcinoma, two cutaneous melanoma.

Study-wide points: The CD4+ and CD8+ T cells in the blood had expanded clonally by week 6 at 0.1 to 3.0 mg/kg.

This TCR came from an adult with an advanced solid tumor such as melanoma, head and neck, liver or kidney cancer. The J gene is TRBJ2-1, the V gene TRBV6-5, with a weak D call TRBD2 (5 bases). The sample here was CD4+ or CD8+ T cells sorted from blood, taken in a trial of the OX40 agonist ivuxolimab. The chain's CDR3 is CASSYLGSEQFF. The CDR3 DNA reads TGTGCCAGCAGTTACTTGGGGAGTGAGCAGTTCTTC.